This T cell receptor beta chain appears in the sequencing data of a study of T cells after somatic rescue of genetic block. Assay: immunoSEQ multiplex PCR; the TCRdb copy retains only in-frame clones and omits some. In the table there are roughly 110,000 clones, around 90% of which are singletons. V dropped 3 bases and J dropped 2 bases, with 13 bases sitting between them. Germline-derived CDR1 and CDR2 are MNHNS and SASEGT. This CDR3 is 15 amino acids long. This chain joins TRBV6-1 and TRBJ1-2; D unclear. Sample: peripheral blood mononuclear cells (PBMCs). This TCR came from a woman aged 18-29 years. This CDR3 is CASSDRVPPNYGYTF. DNA of the CDR3: TGTGCCAGCAGTGACCGGGTCCCCCCCAACTATGGCTACACCTTC.